A single sample gave rise to the 32 T cell receptor beta chains below, sequenced in a study of blood T cell repertoires in COVID-19. Using immunoSEQ multiplex PCR, the repertoire was profiled, and TCRdb retains in-frame clones only, with some absent. The sample yields some 330,000 clones, around 87% seen once. The sample comprised peripheral blood. The receptors derive from a woman aged 45 to 65 with active or convalescent COVID-19.

The J gene is TRBJ2-3, the V gene TRBV7-9, with TRBD2 matching over 10 bases. The CDR3 has 15 amino acids. V lost 5 bases, J lost 2 bases, and 4 bases stayed unmatched. CDR1 and CDR2 from the germline V gene are SEHNR and FQNEAQ (reference sequence). CDR3 region: CASSLSGGITDTQYF. CDR3 bases: TGTGCCAGCAGCCTTAGCGGGGGGATCACAGATACGCAGTATTTT.

This sequence joins TRBV10-3 and TRBJ2-1; the match to TRBD2 covers 11 bases. The CDR3 extends over 16 amino acids. Germline V gene sequence: CDR1 ENHRY, CDR2 SYGVKD. J gave up 4 bases and V 4 bases, and 6 bases lay outside the gene matches. The CDR3 DNA is TGTGCCATCAGTGCCTCCCTAGCGGGGGGATACAATGAGCAGTTCTTC. Its translation is CAISASLAGGYNEQFF.

This clone was picked up one time. The chain couples TRBV7-9 to TRBJ2-3; TRBD2 matches at 7 bases. Trimming took 5 bases from V and 2 from J; bases not matched to a gene: 10. Germline-derived CDR1 and CDR2 are SEHNR and FQNEAQ (reference sequence). This CDR3 is 16 amino acids long. The CDR3 DNA sequence: TGTGCCAGCAGCGTCCGGGGCGGGGGTGCCACAGATACGCAGTATTTT. Translated: CASSVRGGGATDTQYF.

This clone was recorded a few times. V is TRBV27 and J is TRBJ1-4; 9 nucleotides line up with TRBD1. This CDR3 has 15 residues. Germline trimming cut 4 bases from V and 7 bases from J; bases unmatched to any gene: 7. The germline V gene has CDR1 MNHEY and CDR2 SMNVEV (reference sequence). The chain's CDR3 is CASSSNRGRREKLFF. The CDR3 DNA is TGTGCCAGCAGTTCGAACAGGGGGCGCCGTGAAAAACTGTTTTTT.

The genes are TRBV6-5 and TRBJ2-7; the D gene is possibly TRBD1 (6 bases). This CDR3 is 15 amino acids long. CDR1 is MNHEY, CDR2 SVGAGI, per germline. Between the trimmed V and J ends, which lost 2 bases and 2 bases, there was a span of 13 bases. The CDR3 is CASSYDFRGPYEQYF. CDR3 in DNA: TGTGCCAGCAGTTACGATTTCAGGGGCCCCTACGAGCAGTACTTC.

The CDR3 coding sequence is TGCGCCAGCAGCTTCAACAGTAATAATGAGCAGTTCTTC. It yields the protein CASSFNSNNEQFF. The chain carries TRBV5-1 and TRBJ2-1; no reliable D call. The CDR3 is 13 residues long. Germline CDR1 reads SGHRS; CDR2 reads YFSETQ. V lost 2 bases to trimming and J lost 7 bases, with 10 bases between them.

The chain recombines TRBV7-9 with TRBJ1-5; TRBD1 matches at 7 bases. Per the germline V gene, CDR1 is SEHNR and CDR2 is FQNEAQ (reference sequence). Unmatched junction bases numbered 5, after V lost 0 bases and J lost 3 bases. The CDR3 loop spans 16 amino acids. CDR3 nucleotide sequence: TGTGCCAGCAGCTTAGCGACAGGGTTAAACAATCAGCCCCAGCATTTT. It specifies CASSLATGLNNQPQHF.

The chain carries TRBV4-1 and TRBJ1-2, with D perhaps matching TRBD1 (5 bases). There are 14 residues in the CDR3. Germline CDR1 reads MGHRA; CDR2 reads YSYEKL. V was trimmed by 0 bases and J by 7 bases, leaving 12 bases between them. CDR3 DNA: TGCGCCAGCAGCCAAGATGGGGCAGGGTTTGGCTACACCTTC. The encoded protein is CASSQDGAGFGYTF.

The gene calls are TRBV29-1 and TRBJ1-1, with D unresolved. V was pared by 6 bases and J by 2 bases, with 13 bases between. CDR1 and CDR2 (germline): SQVTM, ANQGSEA. This CDR3 is built from 13 residues. CDR3 amino acids: CSVGRLANTEAFF. For the CDR3, the DNA is TGCAGCGTGGGCCGCTTAGCTAACACTGAAGCTTTCTTT.

The V gene is TRBV9, the J gene TRBJ2-2; D might be TRBD1 (6 bases). With 2 bases removed from V and 8 bases from J, the gap between germline ends came to 13 bases. Germline assignment: CDR1 SGDLS and CDR2 YYNGEE. This CDR3 is 14 amino acids long. The CDR3, as DNA: TGTGCCAGCAGCGTGTCAATAGGGGGAGGGGAGCTGTTTTTT. This codes for CASSVSIGGGELFF.

J is TRBJ2-5 and V is TRBV5-3, with D maybe TRBD2 (6 bases). TRBV5-3 is an open reading frame, and its role is uncertain. CDR3 length: 16 residues. V was cut by 3 bases and J by 1 base, with 16 bases left in between. The CDR3: CARSSEGPGGQETQYF. The CDR3 region has the DNA TGTGCCAGAAGCTCCGAAGGACCCGGGGGCCAAGAGACCCAGTACTTC.

This sequence joins TRBV11-2 and TRBJ1-6; 10 nucleotides agree with TRBD1. Germline V gene data show CDR1 as SGHAT and CDR2 as FQNNGV. The CDR3 covers 18 residues. V lost 4 bases to trimming and J lost 0 bases; unmatched junction nucleotides: 6. CDR3 region: CASSSRTGGSSYNSPLHF. The CDR3 DNA reads TGTGCCAGCAGCTCTCGGACAGGGGGAAGCTCCTATAATTCACCCCTCCACTTT. Full variable domain (missing parts from reference TRBV11-2 and TRBJ1-6): EAGVAQSPRYKIIEKRQSVAFWCNPISGHATLYWYQQILGQGPKLLIQFQNNGVVDDSQLPKDRFSAERLKGVDSTLKIQPAKLEDSAVYLCASSSRTGGSSYNSPLHFGNGTRLTVT.

The rearrangement uses TRBV7-2 and TRBJ2-1, with D maybe TRBD1 (7 bases). The V end was cut by 4 bases, the J end by 7 bases, with 14 bases between. This CDR3 region has 14 residues. Germline CDR1 and CDR2: SGHTA and FQGNSA. The CDR3: CASSSETGTNEQFF. Here the CDR3 DNA reads TGTGCCAGCAGCTCAGAGACAGGGACTAATGAGCAGTTCTTC.

V is TRBV4-1 and J is TRBJ2-7; 8 bases are shared with TRBD2. The CDR3 extends over 18 amino acids. J gave up 4 bases and V 0 bases, and 14 bases lay outside the gene matches. Germline V gene sequence: CDR1 MGHRA, CDR2 YSYEKL. The CDR3 coding sequence is TGCGCCAGCAGCCAAGATCAGGTCGGGATAGCGGGGCATTACGAGCAGTACTTC. This encodes CASSQDQVGIAGHYEQYF.

This chain links TRBV4-2 with TRBJ1-6; the D is unclear. CDR3 length equals 15 residues. V lost 4 bases to trimming and J lost 8 bases, with 15 bases between them. Per the germline V gene, CDR1 is LGHNA and CDR2 is YNFKEQ. The CDR3 DNA sequence: TGTGCCAGCAGCCGAGCGGATCTGATTTATTCACCCCTCCACTTT. Translating gives CASSRADLIYSPLHF.

The rearrangement joins TRBV6-5 to TRBJ1-1; D is unclear. V was shortened by 7 bases and J by 1 base, with 4 bases between the two germline ends. The CDR3 totals 11 residues. Germline V gene sequence: CDR1 MNHEY, CDR2 SVGAGI. CDR3 in DNA: TGTGCCAGCACCAAGAACACTGAAGCTTTCTTT. This translates into CASTKNTEAFF.

The rearrangement uses TRBV2 and TRBJ1-2; 11 bases agree with TRBD1. The germline V gene has CDR1 SNHLY and CDR2 FYNNEI. The junction had 13 bases not matched to a gene; V was cut back by 6 bases and J by 4 bases. The length of the CDR3 is 17 residues. In DNA form, the CDR3 reads TGTGCCAGCAGAGCCCGGACAGGGGGCGAGAGTGCCTATGGCTACACCTTC. Its protein is CASRARTGGESAYGYTF. The variable domain in full, with the rest retrieved from reference TRBV2 and TRBJ1-2, is EPEVTQTPSHQVTQMGQEVILRCVPISNHLYFYWYRQILGQKVEFLVSFYNNEISEKSEIFDDQFSVERPDGSNFTLKIRSTKLEDSAMYFCASRARTGGESAYGYTFGSGTRLTVV.

The chain links TRBV3-1 (or the pseudogene TRBV3-2) to TRBJ2-7; D is undetermined. Germline loops: CDR1 LGHDT, CDR2 YNNKEL (reference sequence). Trimming took 3 bases from V and 0 from J, leaving 12 bases between them. This CDR3 is built from 15 residues. CDR3 bases: TGTGCCAGCAGCCAGCGAACTTCGTACTCCTACGAGCAGTACTTC. Protein sequence: CASSQRTSYSYEQYF.

The chain has TRBV27 and TRBJ2-7, with 9 bases lining up with TRBD2. Germline V gene sequence: CDR1 MNHEY, CDR2 SMNVEV (reference sequence). The CDR3 length is 14 residues. The V gene end was trimmed by 4 bases and the J gene end by 4 bases; junction bases not matched to a gene: 5. Here the CDR3 reads CASSYVAGEYEQYF. In DNA form, the CDR3 reads TGTGCCAGCAGTTACGTAGCGGGGGAATACGAGCAGTACTTC.

The chain has TRBV29-1 and TRBJ1-1; unclear D gene. The CDR3 covers 11 residues. Trimming stripped 2 bases from V and 9 bases from J, with 10 bases between. Germline CDR1 and CDR2: SQVTM and ANQGSEA. The CDR3: CSVERGFQAFF. The CDR3 region has the DNA TGCAGCGTTGAAAGAGGTTTTCAAGCTTTCTTT.

The rearrangement uses TRBV27 and TRBJ2-2; 9 bases fit TRBD1. V was pared by 10 bases and J by 0 bases, with 3 bases of the junction left unmatched. CDR3 length: 14 amino acids. Germline values: CDR1 MNHEY, CDR2 SMNVEV (reference sequence). The CDR3 is CATRQGANTGELFF. In DNA, the CDR3 is TGTGCCACCCGACAGGGGGCGAACACCGGGGAGCTGTTTTTT.

CDR3 nucleotides: TGTGCCAGCAGTTCCGGACTAGCGGGGCGGGGGGAGCTGTTTTTT. Translating it yields CASSSGLAGRGELFF. The chain couples TRBV6-5 to TRBJ2-2; 12 bases align to TRBD2. Germline CDR1 and CDR2: MNHEY and SVGAGI. V shed 4 bases and J 8 bases; nucleotides not matched to a gene: 5. This CDR3 is built from 15 residues.

The sample holds one count of this clone. This sequence joins TRBV4-1 and TRBJ1-2; 10 bases match TRBD1. V dropped 4 bases and J dropped 7; count of bases not matched to a gene: 6. CDR3 size: 14 residues. Germline V CDR1 and CDR2: MGHRA, YSYEKL. CDR3 amino acids: CASSPRQGAGGYTF. In DNA form, the CDR3 reads TGCGCCAGCAGCCCCCGACAGGGGGCAGGTGGCTACACCTTC.

The chain employs TRBV4-1 and TRBJ2-3, with D possibly being TRBD2 (5 bases). The CDR3 is 14 amino acids. The V gene's germline CDR1 is MGHRA and CDR2 YSYEKL. V dropped 0 bases and J dropped 6 bases, with 10 bases sitting between them. DNA for the CDR3: TGCGCCAGCAGCCAAGAACGGAGGACGGATACGCAGTATTTT. Translating it yields CASSQERRTDTQYF.

The chain joins TRBV27 to TRBJ2-5; D is possibly TRBD1 (5 bases). CDR1 and CDR2 from the germline V gene are MNHEY and SMNVEV (reference sequence). V lost 7 bases, J lost 3 bases, and 15 bases lay in between. The CDR3 runs to 14 residues. The CDR3 spells CASTGDSWKETQYF. CDR3 DNA sequence: TGTGCCAGCACCGGCGACAGTTGGAAAGAGACCCAGTACTTC.

The chain uses TRBV27 and TRBJ1-6; D gene uncertain. V was shortened by 3 bases and J by 4 bases, with 16 bases between the two germline ends. Germline CDR1 reads MNHEY; CDR2 reads SMNVEV (reference sequence). The CDR3 has 17 residues. For the CDR3, the DNA is TGTGCCAGCAGTTTTGGGCAGCCTCACCTTTATAATTCACCCCTCCACTTT. It is translated as CASSFGQPHLYNSPLHF.

The chain joins TRBV6-4 to TRBJ2-1; 9 positions match TRBD1. CDR1 and CDR2 (germline): MRHNA, SNTAGT. With V trimmed by 6 bases and J by 9 bases, 15 bases remained unmatched. The CDR3 is 16 amino acids. In DNA, the CDR3 is TGTGCCAGCAGCGAATCCACAGGGGGCGCAGGGTTTGAGCAGTTCTTC. Encoded protein: CASSESTGGAGFEQFF.

This chain links TRBV7-9 with TRBJ1-1; D might be TRBD1 (5 bases). The ends were cut back, 1 base at V and 3 bases at J, with 12 bases in the middle. The length of the CDR3 is 15 residues. The germline gives CDR1 SEHNR, CDR2 FQNEAQ (reference sequence). CDR3 amino acids: CASSLGWGRDTEAFF. In DNA form, the CDR3 reads TGTGCCAGCAGCTTAGGTTGGGGCCGGGACACTGAAGCTTTCTTT.

The chain recombines TRBV5-6 with TRBJ2-7, with D perhaps TRBD1 (6 bases). Per germline, CDR1 SGHDT and CDR2 YYEEEE. The CDR3 is 14 residues long. Trimming cost V 5 bases and J 0 bases, with 12 bases left between them. The CDR3 nucleotides read TGTGCCAGCAGGAAGGACAGCCGCTCCTACGAGCAGTACTTC. Its translation is CASRKDSRSYEQYF.

The gene calls are TRBV24-1 and TRBJ2-5; D is unclear. Germline CDR1 reads KGHDR; CDR2 reads SFDVKD. The CDR3 is 13 residues long. V dropped 1 base and J dropped 4 bases, with 6 bases sitting between them. CDR3 sequence reads: CATSDLHGETQYF. The DNA for the CDR3 is TGTGCCACCAGTGATTTACATGGAGAGACCCAGTACTTC.

The V gene is TRBV10-3, the J gene TRBJ2-1, with 9 bases lining up with TRBD1. The CDR3 has 16 residues. Per the germline V gene, CDR1 is ENHRY and CDR2 is SYGVKD. V gave up 3 bases and J gave up 2 bases; unmatched junction bases: 5. This chain's CDR3 is CAISDGDRDPYNEQFF. The CDR3 nucleotides read TGTGCCATCAGTGATGGGGACAGGGACCCCTACAATGAGCAGTTCTTC.

V and J are TRBV4-1 and TRBJ2-7; D call uncertain. CDR1 MGHRA and CDR2 YSYEKL come from the germline V gene. The CDR3 length is 16 residues. The ends were cut back, 0 bases at V and 3 bases at J, with 15 bases in the middle. The CDR3: CASSQEVSNPFYEQYF. CDR3 in DNA: TGCGCCAGCAGCCAAGAGGTCTCTAACCCCTTCTACGAGCAGTACTTC.